The clone carrying this TCR beta chain was seen just once. The entry originates in a study of cytomegalovirus exposure and HLA in healthy donors. Study information: From donors who were HLA-typed, an early data release held 80 million to 85 million unique TCRs.

Use of 60 Vbeta and 13 Jbeta primers characterized the PCR. TCRdb keeps only in-frame clones here, not all; method: immunoSEQ multiplex PCR. The table has some 190,000 clones, around 80% seen once. The length of the CDR3 is 14 residues. The germline CDR1 and CDR2 sequences are LNHDA and SQIVND (reference sequence). V shed 5 bases and J shed 4 bases, with 12 bases lying between them. This clonotype was obtained from a girl aged 10 to 17 in good health and CMV-seropositive. The chain is built from TRBV19 and TRBJ2-1; a possible D gene is TRBD2 (5 bases). The sequencing sample was made of PBMCs. CDR3 sequence reads: CASSPGSDYNEQFF. The CDR3 nucleotides read TGTGCCAGTAGTCCGGGATCGGATTACAATGAGCAGTTCTTC.